This TCR beta chain was obtained from a study of CD8+CD57+ T cells in acquired aplastic anemia. Genomic DNA provided the template from which TCR beta VDJ and CDR3 profiles were obtained. One entry per CDR3 protein results from TCRdb running MiXCR on the reads. The repertoire holds about 95,000 distinct CDR3 sequences, with around two thirds as singletons. Only patients with CD8+CD57+ cell expansion on flow cytometry were chosen for sequencing. The receptor was derived from a human donor with aplastic anemia. Material for sequencing was sorted CD4+, CD8+, or CD8+CD57+ T cells (not recorded which) from PBMCs.

In DNA, the CDR3 is TGTGCCAGTTCTACCCGCAGGGGGAATACTGAAGCTTTCTTT. This sequence encodes CASSTRRGNTEAFF. V and J are TRBV2 and TRBJ1-1, with TRBD1 matching 7 bases. V shed 9 bases and J 5 bases; nucleotides not matched to a gene: 12. The CDR3 extends over 14 amino acids. Per the germline V gene, CDR1 is SNHLY and CDR2 is FYNNEI.